The source of this T cell receptor beta chain is a study of T cells in Graves' hyperthyroidism and ophthalmopathy. Study-wide findings and caveats: A model built on 13 V-J features separated ophthalmopathy from stable hyperthyroidism. Appearing also in blood were most of the thyroid clonotypes expanded above 0.001. It was a median 6.5 months before onset that the model predicted ophthalmopathy.

The diagnostic basis comprised clinical symptoms, serum thyroxine and TRAb, thyroid ultrasound and orbital computed tomography. This clonotype has just a few counts. No antigen is known for it. TCR beta CDR3 region amplification was performed from RNA transcripts. Using the HTBI primer set, a first-round RT-PCR was run on the TCR CDR3. One entry per CDR3 protein results from TCRdb running MiXCR on the multiplex PCR reads. The table shows more than 300,000 distinct CDR3 sequences, with roughly 20% occurring only once. The CDR3 extends over 15 amino acids. Per the germline V gene, CDR1 is SGHDN and CDR2 is FVKESK. Trimming took 1 base from V and 6 from J, leaving 16 bases between them.

The chain uses TRBV14 and TRBJ2-7, with D perhaps TRBD2 (6 bases). The sequence was collected from a man aged 18 to 30 with Graves' ophthalmopathy. The sequencing sample was made of blood. CDR3 sequence: CASSQAGTPWPEQYF. The CDR3 bases are TGTGCCAGCAGCCAAGCCGGGACTCCTTGGCCCGAGCAGTACTTC. Based on the CDR3 plus reference TRBV14 and TRBJ2-7, the full variable domain is EAGVTQFPSHSVIEKGQTVTLRCDPISGHDNLYWYRRVMGKEIKFLLHFVKESKQDESGMPNNRFLAERTGGTYSTLKVQPAELEDSGVYFCASSQAGTPWPEQYFGPGTRLTVT.